This T cell receptor (beta chain) was found in a study of radiotherapy plus CTLA-4 blockade in lung cancer. CDR1 SNHLY and CDR2 FYNNEI come from the germline V gene. Trimming shortened V by 5 bases and J by 2 bases, and 12 bases separated the two germline ends. The CDR3 runs to 14 residues. Ipilimumab CTLA-4 blockade and focal radiation were given to patients with chemo-refractory metastatic non-small-cell lung cancer. TCRdb's copy holds only in-frame clones and misses some; the assay was immunoSEQ multiplex PCR. The table has 75,000 to 100,000 clones, around four fifths seen once. The rearrangement uses TRBV2 and TRBJ1-1; D might be TRBD1 (5 bases). Sequenced here: peripheral blood, sampled from a patient treated with radiotherapy plus ipilimumab. The receptor's source is a human donor with non-small cell lung cancer who had a partial response to radiotherapy plus ipilimumab. CDR3 in DNA: TGTGCCAGCAGTCTGGGGCCAAGTAACACTGAAGCTTTCTTT. Translating it yields CASSLGPSNTEAFF. Looking up the rest from reference TRBV2 and TRBJ1-1 gives the full variable domain: EPEVTQTPSHQVTQMGQEVILRCVPISNHLYFYWYRQILGQKVEFLVSFYNNEISEKSEIFDDQFSVERPDGSNFTLKIRSTKLEDSAMYFCASSLGPSNTEAFFGQGTRLTVV.